Following are 10 T cell receptor beta chains from one sample sequenced in a study of cytomegalovirus exposure and HLA in healthy donors. The primer mix had 60 Vbeta and 13 Jbeta primers. The data were produced by immunoSEQ multiplex PCR, yet TCRdb's version contains in-frame clones alone and is incomplete. The sample consists of about 140,000 clones, roughly 80% of them appearing once. Sequenced material: PBMCs. Source of these receptors: a man aged 35 to 55 in good health and CMV-seronegative.

The CDR3 region is CASLQNPGGTEAFF. The DNA of the CDR3 is TGTGCCAGCCTTCAGAACCCGGGCGGGACTGAAGCTTTCTTT. The rearrangement uses TRBV7-3 and TRBJ1-1, with unresolved D. Deletions cut 8 bases from V and 5 bases from J, with 18 bases between. The CDR3 has 14 amino acids. Per the germline V gene, CDR1 is SGHTA and CDR2 is FQGTGA.

CDR3 sequence reads: CAFRWARSPLHF. The CDR3 region has the DNA TGTGCCTTCCGTTGGGCCCGATCACCCCTCCACTTT. The chain carries TRBV30 and TRBJ1-6; D is ambiguous. The germline gives CDR1 GTSNPN, CDR2 SVGIG (reference sequence). CDR3 size: 12 residues. Deletions cut 7 bases from V and 10 bases from J, with 14 bases between.

This chain joins TRBV5-6 and TRBJ2-2; tentative D call: TRBD2 (5 bases). The CDR3 loop spans 14 amino acids. Trimming shortened V by 3 bases and J by 6 bases, and 12 bases separated the two germline ends. Germline V gene sequence: CDR1 SGHDT, CDR2 YYEEEE. CDR3 loop: CASSSILVSGELFF. For the CDR3, the DNA is TGTGCCAGCAGCTCGATACTAGTGTCCGGGGAGCTGTTTTTT.

The chain employs TRBV9 and TRBJ1-2; no reliable D call. Per germline, CDR1 SGDLS and CDR2 YYNGEE. This CDR3 is built from 15 residues. V dropped 4 bases and J dropped 5 bases, with 18 bases sitting between them. In DNA form, the CDR3 reads TGTGCCAGCAGCCCCCAAGGCGGGGATGGGTATGGCTACACCTTC. Encoded protein: CASSPQGGDGYGYTF.

The rearrangement links TRBV7-2 to TRBJ2-7; a possible D gene is TRBD2 (6 bases). The CDR3 sequence is 15 residues long. The germline CDR1 and CDR2 sequences are SGHTA and FQGNSA. With 0 bases removed from V and 0 bases from J, the gap between germline ends came to 9 bases. The CDR3: CASSLAGGSSYEQYF. Written as DNA, the CDR3 is TGTGCCAGCAGCTTAGCGGGGGGTAGCTCCTACGAGCAGTACTTC.

In its sample, this clone was seen a few times. The chain couples TRBV4-3 to TRBJ2-3, with 7 bases matching TRBD1. There are 17 residues in the CDR3. Germline V gives CDR1 LGHNA, CDR2 YSLEER. V lost 0 bases and J lost 4; bases outside the gene matches: 10. CDR3 residues: CASSQDARQGISDTQYF. The CDR3 nucleotides read TGCGCCAGCAGCCAAGATGCGAGACAGGGTATCTCAGATACGCAGTATTTT.

The chain combines TRBV27 with TRBJ1-1; D possibly corresponds to TRBD1 (5 bases). Germline values: CDR1 MNHEY, CDR2 SMNVEV (reference sequence). Deletions cut 7 bases from V and 1 base from J, with 10 bases between. The CDR3 covers 13 residues. Here the CDR3 reads CASTDQGNTEAFF. The CDR3 bases are TGTGCCAGCACCGATCAGGGGAACACTGAAGCTTTCTTT.

The genes are TRBV5-1 and TRBJ1-1, with 9 positions matching TRBD1. Germline V lookup: CDR1 SGHRS, CDR2 YFSETQ. The CDR3 consists of 14 residues. V gave up 6 bases and J gave up 6 bases; unmatched junction bases: 9. CDR3 nucleotide sequence: TGCGCCAGCACCCTGGGACAGGGAATTGCTGAAGCTTTCTTT. This encodes CASTLGQGIAEAFF.

This clone showed up just a few times. The chain couples TRBV5-1 to TRBJ1-4; a possible D gene is TRBD1 (5 bases). Germline assignment: CDR1 SGHRS and CDR2 YFSETQ. Trimming cost V 4 bases and J 0 bases, with 10 bases left between them. The CDR3 has 15 residues. DNA of the CDR3: TGCGCCAGCAGCCCCGGGGGTTCAACTAATGAAAAACTGTTTTTT. It encodes CASSPGGSTNEKLFF.

The chain uses TRBV7-2 and TRBJ1-5; the D gene is possibly TRBD1 (6 bases). Deletions cut 3 bases from V and 3 bases from J, with 9 bases between. CDR1 and CDR2 from the germline V gene are SGHTA and FQGNSA. This CDR3 spans 14 amino acids. CDR3 nucleotide sequence: TGTGCCAGCAGCTTTGGGACATCCAATCAGCCCCAGCATTTT. Translation gives CASSFGTSNQPQHF.